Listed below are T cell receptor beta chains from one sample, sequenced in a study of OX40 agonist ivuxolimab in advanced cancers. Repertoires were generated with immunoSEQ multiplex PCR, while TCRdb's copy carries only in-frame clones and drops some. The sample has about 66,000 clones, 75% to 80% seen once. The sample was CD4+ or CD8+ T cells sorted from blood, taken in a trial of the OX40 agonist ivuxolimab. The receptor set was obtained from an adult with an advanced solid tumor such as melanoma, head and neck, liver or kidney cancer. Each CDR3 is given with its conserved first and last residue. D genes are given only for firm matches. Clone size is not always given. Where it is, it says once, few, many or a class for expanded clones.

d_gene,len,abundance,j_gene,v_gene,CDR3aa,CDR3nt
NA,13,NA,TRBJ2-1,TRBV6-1,CATKLREGVEQFF,TGTGCCACCAAGTTGAGGGAGGGGGTTGAGCAGTTCTTC
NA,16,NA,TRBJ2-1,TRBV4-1,CASSRSPDVSYNEQFF,TGCGCCAGCAGCCGAAGCCCGGACGTCTCCTACAATGAGCAGTTCTTC
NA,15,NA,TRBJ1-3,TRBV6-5,CASSSSVYSGNTIYF,TGTGCCAGCAGTTCCTCAGTATACTCTGGAAACACCATATATTTT
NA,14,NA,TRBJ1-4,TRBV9,CASSVQGANEKLFF,TGTGCCAGCAGCGTCCAGGGAGCTAATGAAAAACTGTTTTTT
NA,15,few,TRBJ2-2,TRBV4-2,CASSRDSLNTGELFF,TGTGCCAGCAGCCGGGACTCCCTGAACACCGGGGAGCTGTTTTTT
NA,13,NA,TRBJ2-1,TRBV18,CASQGNLGDEQFF,TGTGCCAGCCAAGGGAACCTGGGGGATGAGCAGTTCTTC
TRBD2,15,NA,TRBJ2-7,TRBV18,CASSPGTSGRGEQYF,TGTGCCAGCTCACCTGGGACTAGCGGGAGGGGCGAGCAGTACTTC
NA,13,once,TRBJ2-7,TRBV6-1,CASSEVGVYEQYF,TGTGCCAGCAGTGAAGTGGGGGTATACGAGCAGTACTTC
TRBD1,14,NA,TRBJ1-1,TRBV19,CASSMQGANTEAFF,TGTGCCAGTAGTATGCAGGGGGCGAACACTGAAGCTTTCTTT
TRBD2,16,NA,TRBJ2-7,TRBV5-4,CASSQWLAGSLYEQYF,TGTGCCAGCAGCCAATGGCTAGCGGGATCTTTATACGAGCAGTACTTC
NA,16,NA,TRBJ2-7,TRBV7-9,CASSFPDRSSSYEQYF,TGTGCCAGCAGCTTTCCAGACAGATCCAGCTCCTACGAGCAGTACTTC
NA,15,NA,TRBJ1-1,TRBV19,CASSRTDQYNTEAFF,TGTGCCAGTAGCCGGACAGATCAATATAACACTGAAGCTTTCTTT
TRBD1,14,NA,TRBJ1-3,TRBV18,CASSRTGGGNTIYF,TGTGCCAGCTCACGGACAGGGGGCGGAAACACCATATATTTT
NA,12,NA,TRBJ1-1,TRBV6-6,CASTYRAAEAFF,TGTGCCAGCACCTACAGGGCCGCTGAAGCTTTCTTT
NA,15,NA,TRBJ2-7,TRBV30,CAWILKGLSGYEQYF,TGTGCCTGGATTCTAAAAGGACTCTCCGGGTACGAGCAGTACTTC
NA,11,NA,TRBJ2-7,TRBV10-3,CAISGGKEQYF,TGTGCCATCAGTGGGGGGAAGGAGCAGTACTTC
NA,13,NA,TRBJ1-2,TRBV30,CAWSYLEANGYTF,TGTGCCTGGTCCTATTTAGAGGCGAATGGCTACACCTTC
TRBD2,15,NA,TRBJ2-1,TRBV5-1,CASSLALAGGNEQFF,TGCGCCAGCAGCTTGGCCTTAGCGGGAGGTAATGAGCAGTTCTTC
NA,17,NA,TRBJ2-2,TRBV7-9,CASSLAGFRQAPGELFF,TGTGCCAGCAGCTTAGCTGGCTTTCGGCAAGCCCCCGGGGAGCTGTTTTTT
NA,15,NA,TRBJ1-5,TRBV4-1,CASSHARGGGQPQHF,TGCGCCAGCAGCCACGCTAGGGGGGGCGGTCAGCCCCAGCATTTT
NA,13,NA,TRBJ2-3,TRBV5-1,CASSLIPTDTQYF,TGCGCCAGCAGCTTGATTCCCACAGATACGCAGTATTTT
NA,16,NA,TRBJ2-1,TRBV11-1,CASSLEGGPFNNEQFF,TGTGCCAGCAGCTTAGAAGGAGGGCCTTTCAACAATGAGCAGTTCTTC
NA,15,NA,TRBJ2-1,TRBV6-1,CASSGLRGSNNEQFF,TGTGCCAGCAGTGGGTTGCGGGGATCTAACAATGAGCAGTTCTTC
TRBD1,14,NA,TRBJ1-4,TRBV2,CASSAGTGDGKLFF,TGTGCCAGCAGTGCAGGGACAGGGGACGGAAAACTGTTTTTT
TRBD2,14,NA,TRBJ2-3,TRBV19,CASSKREYTDTQYF,TGTGCCAGTAGTAAGCGGGAGTACACAGATACGCAGTATTTT
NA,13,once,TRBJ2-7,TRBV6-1,CASGLGRLYEQYF,TGTGCCAGCGGATTGGGCAGGCTCTACGAGCAGTACTTC
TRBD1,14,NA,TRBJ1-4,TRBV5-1,CASSSQGTNEKLFF,TGCGCCAGCAGCTCACAGGGGACTAATGAAAAACTGTTTTTT
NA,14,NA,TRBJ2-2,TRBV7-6,CASSLGAGTGELFF,TGTGCCAGCAGCTTAGGGGCGGGGACCGGGGAGCTGTTTTTT
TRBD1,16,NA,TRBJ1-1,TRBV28,CASSTPGQGPMGKAFF,TGTGCCAGCAGTACCCCGGGACAGGGGCCAATGGGCAAAGCTTTCTTT
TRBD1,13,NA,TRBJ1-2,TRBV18,CASSPQGAEGYTF,TGTGCCAGCTCACCACAGGGGGCAGAGGGCTACACCTTC
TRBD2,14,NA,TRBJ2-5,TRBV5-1,CASSLAGSQETQYF,TGCGCCAGCAGCCTAGCGGGAAGCCAAGAGACCCAGTACTTC
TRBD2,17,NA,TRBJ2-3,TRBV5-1,CASSLASGRRGTDTQYF,TGCGCCAGCAGCTTGGCTAGCGGGAGGCGGGGCACAGATACGCAGTATTTT
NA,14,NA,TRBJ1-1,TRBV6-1,CASSAKGRDTEAFF,TGTGCCAGCAGTGCTAAGGGCAGGGACACTGAAGCTTTCTTT
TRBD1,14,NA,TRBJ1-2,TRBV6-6,CASTRDRANYGYTF,TGTGCCAGCACCCGGGACAGGGCGAACTATGGCTACACCTTC
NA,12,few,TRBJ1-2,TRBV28,CASSSQGFGYTF,TGTGCCAGCAGTTCGCAGGGCTTTGGCTACACCTTC
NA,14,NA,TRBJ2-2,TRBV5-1,CASSFPANTGELFF,TGCGCCAGCAGCTTCCCTGCGAACACCGGGGAGCTGTTTTTT
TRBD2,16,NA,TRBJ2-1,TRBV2,CASSLHLAGEQGEQFF,TGTGCCAGCAGCCTACACCTAGCGGGGGAACAGGGTGAGCAGTTCTTC
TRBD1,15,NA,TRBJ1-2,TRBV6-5,CASSNLDRVRDGYTF,TGTGCCAGCAGTAACTTAGACAGGGTGAGGGATGGCTACACCTTC
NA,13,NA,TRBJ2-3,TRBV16,CASSQGEADTQYF,TGTGCCAGCAGCCAAGGGGAGGCAGATACGCAGTATTTT
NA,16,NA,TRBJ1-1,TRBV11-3,CASSSPKGRIYTEAFF,TGTGCCAGCAGCTCGCCCAAGGGACGGATCTACACTGAAGCTTTCTTT
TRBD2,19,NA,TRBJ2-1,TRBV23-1,CASSQFGTSGKLSYNEQFF,TGCGCCAGCAGTCAATTTGGGACTAGCGGGAAACTCTCCTACAATGAGCAGTTCTTC
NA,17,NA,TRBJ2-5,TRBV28,CASSPARLVVSQETQYF,TGTGCCAGCAGTCCCGCGAGATTGGTAGTGTCTCAAGAGACCCAGTACTTC
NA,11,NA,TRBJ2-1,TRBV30,CAWDKRRVQFF,TGTGCCTGGGATAAACGTAGAGTGCAGTTCTTC
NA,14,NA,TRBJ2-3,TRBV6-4,CASREFEGTDTQYF,TGTGCCAGCAGGGAATTCGAGGGCACAGATACGCAGTATTTT
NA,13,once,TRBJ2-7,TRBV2,CASSGSLGGEQYF,TGTGCCAGCTCCGGGAGCTTAGGTGGAGAGCAGTACTTC
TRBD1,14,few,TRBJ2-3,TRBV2,CASSGTGGTDTQYF,TGTGCCAGCAGTGGGACAGGGGGCACAGATACGCAGTATTTT
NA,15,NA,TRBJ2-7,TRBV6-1,CASSEGRDGAYEQYF,TGTGCCAGCAGTGAAGGCCGGGACGGGGCCTACGAGCAGTACTTC
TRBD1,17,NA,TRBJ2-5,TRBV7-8,CASSSNSGQLIQETQYF,TGTGCCAGCAGCTCCAACTCGGGACAGTTGATCCAAGAGACCCAGTACTTC
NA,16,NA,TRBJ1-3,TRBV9,CASSANRTARGNTIYF,TGTGCCAGCAGCGCGAACCGGACAGCCCGTGGAAACACCATATATTTT
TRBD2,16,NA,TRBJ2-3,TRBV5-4,CASSQDSGGPTDTQYF,TGTGCCAGCAGCCAAGATAGCGGGGGTCCGACAGATACGCAGTATTTT
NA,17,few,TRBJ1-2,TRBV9,CASSVGTSIRLGYGYTF,TGTGCCAGCAGCGTAGGGACAAGTATCCGTCTGGGCTATGGCTACACCTTC
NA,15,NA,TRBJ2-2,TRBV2,CASRDGQRATGELFF,TGTGCCAGCAGGGACGGACAGAGAGCCACCGGGGAGCTGTTTTTT
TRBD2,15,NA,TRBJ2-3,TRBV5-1,CASRTLADLGDTQYF,TGCGCCAGCAGAACTCTAGCGGATTTAGGAGATACGCAGTATTTT
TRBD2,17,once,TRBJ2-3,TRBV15,CATSRDLTSGGTDTQYF,TGTGCCACCAGCAGAGATTTGACTAGCGGGGGAACAGATACGCAGTATTTT